This T cell receptor (beta chain) was identified in a study of blood T cell repertoires in COVID-19. On the study more broadly: Italy, Spain and the United States were the sources of the convalescent and acute COVID-19 samples. PBMCs, B-cell-depleted T cells, or T cells provided the cDNA or gDNA that made up the material.

This clone turned up a few times. CDR1 and CDR2 from the germline V gene are SNHLY and FYNNEI. This CDR3 is built from 15 residues. V shed 5 bases and J 3 bases; nucleotides not matched to a gene: 7. Per the original methods: By means of reference gene primer amplification, nucleated cell counts were estimated. Generated by immunoSEQ multiplex PCR, the TCRdb table keeps only in-frame clones and is missing some. The V and J calls and clone size are taken from that table; D and trimming were inferred from the DNA. The sample lists some 200,000 clones; roughly 88% were seen once. The chain uses TRBV2 and TRBJ2-1, with 7 bases fitting TRBD2. Sequencing was performed on peripheral blood. This TCR derives from a human donor in a cohort sampled during active COVID-19. Here the CDR3 DNA reads TGTGCCAGCAGTAAGACTAGCACCTACTACAATGAGCAGTTCTTC. Its protein product is CASSKTSTYYNEQFF.